This entry is about one T cell receptor beta chain. Per the original methods: Amplification of reference gene primers provided the estimated nucleated cell counts. Clones were read by immunoSEQ multiplex PCR, and TCRdb kept only the in-frame ones, dropping some. V, J and clone size reflect that table, while D and trimming were determined from the DNA. The sample holds about 170,000 clones, 83% seen once. The CDR3 consists of 15 residues. V lost 5 bases and J lost 4; bases outside the gene matches: 8. The germline gives CDR1 SGHAT, CDR2 FQNNGV. The record originates from a study of blood T cell repertoires in COVID-19. Study information: Sources were T cells, B-cell-depleted T cells, or PBMCs; the material itself was cDNA or gDNA.

Which cohort a participant joined came from the clinical history participants gave. Cohort 3 donors counted as recovered after two negative PCRs, clearance, or resolved symptoms. Input material: PBMCs or T cells enriched from blood (not recorded which). The chain combines TRBV11-2 with TRBJ1-5; 7 nucleotides agree with TRBD1. This sequence was found in a woman aged 45 to 65 who had recovered from COVID-19. The CDR3 region has the DNA TGTGCCAGCAGCCTTGAGGGGGCGCGGAATCAGCCCCAGCATTTT. As protein: CASSLEGARNQPQHF.